This T cell receptor beta chain originates from a study of OX40 agonist ivuxolimab in advanced cancers. The overall study: Therapy given before enrollment (anti-PD-1, anti-PD-L1 or anti-CTLA-4) was allowed, and 40% to 45% had some. Study outcomes and limitations: Both CD4+ and CD8+ T cell populations in blood had undergone clonal expansion by week 6 at 0.1 to 3.0 mg/kg. More expanded clones were found, on average, in CD8+ than in CD4+ T cells.

J gave up 8 bases and V 6 bases, and 8 bases lay outside the gene matches. CDR3 length: 13 amino acids. In germline, CDR1 is MNHEY, CDR2 SVGAGI. Note on this clone: Its specificity is not known.

Method: immunoSEQ multiplex PCR; TCRdb's copy keeps in-frame clones and lacks some. The profile shows under 40,000 clones, 65% to 75% of them singletons. The clonotype originates from an adult with an advanced solid tumor such as melanoma, head and neck, liver or kidney cancer. The sample was CD4+ or CD8+ T cells sorted from blood, taken in a trial of the OX40 agonist ivuxolimab. This chain connects TRBV6-5 to TRBJ1-2, with 8 positions matching TRBD1. The DNA for the CDR3 is TGTGCCAGCAGACGGACAGGGAGGGGAGGCTACACCTTC. Its translation is CASRRTGRGGYTF.